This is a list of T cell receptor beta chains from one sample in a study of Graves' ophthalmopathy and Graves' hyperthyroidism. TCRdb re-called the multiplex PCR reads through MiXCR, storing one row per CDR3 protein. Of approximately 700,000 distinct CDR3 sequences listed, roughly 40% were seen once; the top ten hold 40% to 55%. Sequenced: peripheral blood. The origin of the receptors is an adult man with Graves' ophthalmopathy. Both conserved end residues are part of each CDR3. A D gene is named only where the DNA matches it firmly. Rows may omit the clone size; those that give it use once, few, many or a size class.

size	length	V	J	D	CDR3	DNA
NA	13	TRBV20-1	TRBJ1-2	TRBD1	CSARPLTGDGYTF	TGCAGTGCTAGACCCCTGACAGGGGATGGCTACACCTTC
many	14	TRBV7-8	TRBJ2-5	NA	CASSYPQGHETQYF	TGTGCCAGCAGCTACCCCCAGGGTCACGAGACCCAGTACTTC
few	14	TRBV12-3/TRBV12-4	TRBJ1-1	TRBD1	CASRNRDRGVSAFF	TGTGCCAGCAGAAACCGGGACAGGGGTGTTTCAGCTTTCTTT
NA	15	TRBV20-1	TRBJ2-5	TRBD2	CSAPVGGLAGETQYF	TGCAGTGCTCCCGTGGGGGGACTAGCGGGCGAGACCCAGTACTTC
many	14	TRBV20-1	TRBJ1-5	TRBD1	CSALVGQGGQPQHF	TGCAGTGCTCTCGTAGGACAGGGGGGTCAGCCCCAGCATTTT
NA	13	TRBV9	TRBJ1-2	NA	CASSPERGRGYTF	TGTGCCAGCTCACCCGAGAGGGGCCGGGGCTACACCTTC
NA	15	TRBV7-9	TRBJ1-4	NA	CASSLISSTNEKLFF	TGTGCCAGCAGCTTGATATCCTCAACTAATGAAAAACTGTTTTTT
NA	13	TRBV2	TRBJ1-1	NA	CASADSRNTEAFF	TGTGCCAGTGCGGACTCTCGGAACACTGAAGCTTTCTTT
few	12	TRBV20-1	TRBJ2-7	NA	CSGGGSAYEQYF	TGCAGTGGGGGTGGTAGTGCCTACGAGCAGTACTTC
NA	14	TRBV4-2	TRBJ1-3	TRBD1	CASRLQGSENTIYF	TGTGCCAGCAGGCTACAGGGGAGCGAAAACACCATATATTTT
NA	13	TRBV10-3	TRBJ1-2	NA	CASSARRGYGYTF	TGTGCCAGCAGTGCGCGGCGGGGCTATGGCTACACCTTC
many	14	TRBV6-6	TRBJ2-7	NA	CASSYSGSSYEQYF	TGTGCCAGCAGTTACTCGGGGAGCAGCTACGAGCAGTACTTC
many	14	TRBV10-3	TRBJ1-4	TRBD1	CAISPGQGGEKLFF	TGTGCCATCAGCCCCGGACAGGGTGGTGAAAAACTGTTTTTT
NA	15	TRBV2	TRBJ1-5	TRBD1	CASTMTGISNQPQHF	TGTGCCAGCACCATGACAGGGATTAGCAATCAGCCCCAGCATTTT
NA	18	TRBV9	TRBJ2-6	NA	CASSRDFPLRSGANVLTF	TGCGCCAGCAGCCGAGACTTCCCCCTGCGCTCTGGGGCCAACGTCCTGACTTTC
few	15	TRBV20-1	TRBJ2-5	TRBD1	CSARQGQAIEETQYF	TGCAGTGCTAGACAGGGACAGGCAATTGAAGAGACCCAGTACTTC
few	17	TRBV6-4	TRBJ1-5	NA	CASHRTEHDYSNQPQHF	TGTGCCAGTCATCGTACAGAACACGATTATAGCAATCAGCCCCAGCATTTT
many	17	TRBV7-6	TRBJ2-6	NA	CASSSLTGHSGANVLTF	TGTGCCAGCAGCTCCCTGACAGGACACTCTGGGGCCAACGTCCTGACTTTC
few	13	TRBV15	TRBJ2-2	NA	CATSRDSTGELFF	TGTGCCACCAGCAGAGACAGCACCGGGGAGCTGTTTTTT
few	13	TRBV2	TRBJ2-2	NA	CASSVRAVGELFF	TGTGCCAGCAGTGTCAGGGCTGTAGGGGAGCTGTTTTTT
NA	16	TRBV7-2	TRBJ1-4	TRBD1	CASSLDPGQGYEKLFF	TGTGCCAGCAGCTTAGATCCGGGACAGGGGTATGAAAAACTGTTTTTT
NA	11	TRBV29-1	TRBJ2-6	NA	CSTGGANVLTF	TGCAGCACCGGCGGGGCCAACGTCCTGACTTTC
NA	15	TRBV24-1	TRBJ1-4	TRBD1	CATSDRTGVDEKLFF	TGTGCCACCAGTGATCGGACAGGGGTCGACGAAAAACTGTTTTTT
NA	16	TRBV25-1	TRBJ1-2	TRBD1	CASSANREDRHAGYTF	TGTGCCAGCAGTGCTAATAGGGAGGACAGGCACGCTGGCTACACCTTC
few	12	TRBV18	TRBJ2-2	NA	CASSPMTGELFF	TGTGCCAGCTCACCGATGACCGGGGAGCTGTTTTTT
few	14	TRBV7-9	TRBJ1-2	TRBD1	CASSDTGGSYGYTF	TGTGCCAGCAGCGACACAGGGGGCTCGTATGGCTACACCTTC
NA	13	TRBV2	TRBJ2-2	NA	CARRATSTGELFF	TGTGCCAGGAGAGCCACGAGCACCGGGGAGCTGTTTTTT